The TCR beta chain under discussion was sequenced for a study of T-cell reconstitution after alpha-beta-depleted transplantation in children. The study, taken as a whole, reports: As was reported, about two months after transplant, alpha-beta T cells came from several hundred expanded graft clones. One year post-transplant, T-cell counts and diversity were largely derived from T cells produced anew.

The table lists this clonotype with many counts. The antigen is undetermined. CDR1 is SGHTA and CDR2 is FQGNSA in the germline V gene. This CDR3 has 16 residues. V dropped 1 base and J dropped 6; count of bases not matched to a gene: 5. Molecular barcoding with unique molecular identifiers was used for the TCRbeta library. TCRdb itself ran the PCR reads through MiXCR, one entry per CDR3 protein. Here the sample spans under 300,000 distinct CDR3 sequences, roughly 10% being singletons. Sequenced here: peripheral blood, sampled 180 days after TCRalphabeta/CD19-depleted stem cell transplant. The receptor's source is a male patient under 10 years old who had a stem cell transplant for chronic granulomatous disease, so the T cells may come from the graft donor. The V call is TRBV7-2, the J call TRBJ2-1, with 11 bases matching TRBD2. CDR3 coding DNA: TGTGCCAGCAGCTTAGTCCTTAGCGGGGGGGTCAATGAGCAGTTCTTC. Protein sequence: CASSLVLSGGVNEQFF. Full variable domain (outside the CDR3, taken from reference TRBV7-2 and TRBJ2-1): GAGVSQSPSNKVTEKGKDVELRCDPISGHTALYWYRQSLGQGLEFLIYFQGNSAPDKSGLPSDRFSAERTGGSVSTLTIQRTQQEDSAVYLCASSLVLSGGVNEQFFGPGTRLTVL.